The entry that follows covers one T cell receptor (beta chain) sequence. V was shortened by 3 bases and J by 4 bases, with 13 bases between the two germline ends. Germline-derived CDR1 and CDR2 are DFQATT and SNEGSKA (reference sequence). The CDR3 extends over 14 amino acids. Per the original data handling: Counts of nucleated cells, estimated from reference gene primer amplification, were obtained. TCRdb's copy holds only in-frame clones and misses some; the assay was immunoSEQ multiplex PCR. V and J calls and clone size are copied from that table; D and trimming were computed from the DNA. The sample records about 75,000 clones, 90% being singletons. This specimen belongs to a study of blood T cell repertoires in COVID-19. Study at large: Whether acute or convalescent, the COVID-19 samples came from the United States, Italy and Spain. T cells, B-cell-depleted T cells, or PBMCs supplied cDNA or gDNA.

This sequence joins TRBV20-1 and TRBJ2-1, with D perhaps matching TRBD1 (5 bases). Input material: peripheral blood. The sequence was obtained from a human donor in a cohort sampled during active COVID-19. CDR3 region: CSASSLQGYNEQFF. DNA for the CDR3: TGCAGTGCTAGTAGCCTCCAGGGATACAATGAGCAGTTCTTC.